This T cell receptor (beta chain) derives from a study of T cells in Graves' hyperthyroidism and ophthalmopathy. This clonotype was seen many times. The PBMCs had their origin in 7.5 to 10 ml of fresh peripheral blood. RNA transcripts were the template for amplifying TCR beta CDR3 regions. An initial round of RT-PCR targeting the TCR CDR3 relied on the HTBI primer set. TCRdb re-derived calls from the multiplex PCR reads in MiXCR, one entry per CDR3 protein. The repertoire holds some 720,000 distinct CDR3 sequences, with roughly 15% as singletons. V lost 4 bases, J lost 2 bases, and 7 bases lay in between. Germline V CDR1 and CDR2: SGHRS, YFSETQ. The CDR3 sequence is 14 residues long.

Sequenced input: blood. The sequence was obtained from a man between 18 and 35 years old with Graves' hyperthyroidism. V is TRBV5-1 and J is TRBJ2-6; D unclear. CDR3 DNA: TGCGCCAGCAGCCCCGATACTGGGGCCAACGTCCTGACTTTC. Protein: CASSPDTGANVLTF.